This T cell receptor (beta chain) is from a study of cytomegalovirus exposure and HLA in healthy donors. Worth noting for this clone: The antigen remains unidentified.

The study, taken as a whole, reports: The authors reported that TCR beta sequences could predict HLA-A and HLA-B alleles. These predictions were accurate for most subjects in the first cohort. Presence/absence analyses assumed roughly uniform sequencing depth across donors, which may not hold.

Primers: 60 Vbeta forward and 13 Jbeta reverse. Sequenced by immunoSEQ multiplex PCR; TCRdb stores in-frame clones only, minus some. The sample lists around 55,000 clones, about 77% seen once, with approximately 2.4% in the top ten. This CDR3 region has 14 residues. The trim removed 2 bases at V and 7 bases at J, leaving 5 bases unmatched. The sequenced sample consisted of PBMCs. The TCR comes from a female donor in good health and CMV-seronegative. V usage is TRBV5-3 and J usage is TRBJ2-7; 11 bases line up with TRBD2. TRBV5-3 belongs to the ORF category, with a function that is uncertain. The CDR3 region is CARSLLAGGGEQYF. CDR3 bases: TGTGCCAGAAGCTTATTAGCGGGAGGGGGGGAGCAGTACTTC.